In this sample, the clone carrying this TCR beta chain turned up many times. The antigen is not known. CDR1 and CDR2 from the germline V gene are SGDLS and YYNGEE. The CDR3 is made up of 15 amino acids. With 3 bases clipped from V and 6 bases from J, the junction kept 4 bases outside the gene matches. This specimen belongs to a study of CD8+CD57+ T cells in acquired aplastic anemia. Patients picked for sequencing had shown CD8+CD57+ cell expansion detected by flow cytometry. The template used for profiling TCR beta VDJ and CDR3 was genomic DNA. Each CDR3 protein is one row after TCRdb ran MiXCR on the reads. The sample lists some 170,000 distinct CDR3 sequences; less than 60% were seen once. General study findings and limits: Twenty-nine was the count of CD8+ CDR3 sequences that patients shared with controls.

The chain recombines TRBV9 with TRBJ2-2; 11 nucleotides align to TRBD2. Input material: sorted CD4+, CD8+, or CD8+CD57+ T cells (not recorded which) from PBMCs. The source of this sequence is a human donor with aplastic anemia. This CDR3 is CASSEGTSGPGELFF. The CDR3 DNA sequence: TGTGCCAGCAGCGAGGGGACTAGCGGCCCCGGGGAGCTGTTTTTT.